These 5 T cell receptor beta chains originate from one sample sequenced in a study of blood T cell repertoires in COVID-19. Generated by immunoSEQ multiplex PCR, the TCRdb table keeps only in-frame clones and is missing some. The table records some 70,000 clones, 85% of them present only once. Source material: peripheral blood. The receptor source for this set is an elderly man with acute or convalescent COVID-19.

The chain combines TRBV12-3 or TRBV12-4 with TRBJ1-5; perhaps TRBD1 as D (5 bases). The CDR3 runs to 12 residues. Trimming shortened V by 4 bases and J by 15 bases, and 16 bases separated the two germline ends. CDR3 in amino acids: CASSSSGRVAHF. In DNA form, the CDR3 reads TGTGCCAGCAGTTCTTCAGGGAGGGTGGCGCATTTT.

The chain combines TRBV29-1 with TRBJ2-5, with 7 nucleotides matching TRBD1. The germline gives CDR1 SQVTM, CDR2 ANQGSEA. The J segment lost 4 bases and the V segment lost 4 bases, leaving 9 bases of the junction unmatched. This CDR3 contains 14 residues. CDR3 sequence: CSVALNRQGETQYF. The CDR3, as DNA: TGCAGCGTTGCTCTTAATCGACAGGGAGAGACCCAGTACTTC.

The rearrangement uses TRBV10-2 and TRBJ1-1, with D tentatively TRBD1 (5 bases). The germline V gene has CDR1 WSHSY and CDR2 SAAADI. The V end was cut by 7 bases, the J end by 3 bases, with 12 bases between. The CDR3 contains 13 residues. This CDR3 is CASTPEGYTEAFF. In DNA form, the CDR3 reads TGCGCCAGCACCCCGGAGGGGTACACTGAAGCTTTCTTT.

V is TRBV3-1 (or the pseudogene TRBV3-2) and J is TRBJ1-1, with 10 positions matching TRBD1. The CDR3 is 15 residues long. Losses at the gene ends were 8 bases for V and 4 bases for J; bases not matched to a gene: 10. Germline assignment: CDR1 LGHDT and CDR2 YNNKEL (reference sequence). The chain's CDR3 is CASGIVGTGVTEAFF. CDR3 sequence (DNA): TGTGCCAGCGGGATAGTCGGGACAGGGGTCACTGAAGCTTTCTTT.

The rearrangement uses TRBV6-6 and TRBJ1-1; 8 positions match TRBD1. Germline V gene data show CDR1 as MNHNY and CDR2 as SVGAGI (reference sequence). Trimming took 5 bases from V and 0 from J; bases not matched to a gene: 2. The CDR3 is 14 residues long. The CDR3 sequence: CASSRTGLNTEAFF. DNA of the CDR3: TGTGCCAGCAGTCGGACAGGGTTGAACACTGAAGCTTTCTTT.